This is a list of T cell receptor beta chains from one sample in a study of CD8 T cells in ankylosing spondylitis. In TCRdb, the 5' RACE reads were re-called with MiXCR into one record per CDR3 protein. The sample consists of about 42,000 distinct CDR3 sequences, 4% of them appearing once. Sequenced material: blood, either unsorted or a sorted T cell fraction (not recorded which). These receptors were taken from a female donor with ankylosing spondylitis or in good health (not recorded which). The conserved cysteine and the conserved F or W are not part of the CDR3 here. Fields, in order: J gene, V gene, CDR3 protein.

>TRBJ1-1|TRBV9
ASSDGTGITEAF
>TRBJ2-3|TRBV9
ASSVAASTDTQY
>TRBJ2-2|TRBV9
ASSMGLANTGELF
>TRBJ1-2|TRBV9
ASNAGGQTTYGYT
>TRBJ2-7|TRBV9
ASSPRLSSSYEQY
>TRBJ2-1|TRBV9
ASSGGQGQSYNEQF
>TRBJ1-5|TRBV9
ASSVVGNQPQH
>TRBJ1-1|TRBV9
ASSSRDRGPSNTEAF
>TRBJ2-1|TRBV9
ASSPREGIVNEQF
>TRBJ2-7|TRBV9
ASSFDRAAKQY
>TRBJ1-2|TRBV9
ASSERPTGSPLGGYT
>TRBJ2-5|TRBV9
ASSVEGQETQY
>TRBJ1-1|TRBV9
ASSAEGGTMNTEAF
>TRBJ2-3|TRBV9
ASSASGRGPTDTQY
>TRBJ2-7|TRBV9
ASSPLGGNEQY
>TRBJ1-2|TRBV9
ASSVGNVGGSFKGYT
>TRBJ2-6|TRBV9
ASSRTNLGRDSGANVLT
>TRBJ1-1|TRBV9
ASSVTPQGNTEAF
>TRBJ1-1|TRBV9
ASSLYAGTEAF
>TRBJ1-1|TRBV9
ASNNGGGPYEAF
>TRBJ2-2|TRBV9
ASSVVLGGELF
>TRBJ2-6|TRBV9
ASSHGPQGHSGANVLT
>TRBJ1-2|TRBV9
ASSVAEAIYYGYT
>TRBJ2-1|TRBV9
ASSVGPGGAGEQF
>TRBJ1-1|TRBV9
ASGPGKQNTEAF
>TRBJ2-3|TRBV9
ASSVVASDADTQY
>TRBJ2-3|TRBV9
ASSARGFTDTQY
>TRBJ2-2|TRBV9
ASSVTLGLNTGELF
>TRBJ2-3|TRBV9
ASTRTVESTDTQY
>TRBJ2-7|TRBV9
ASSPRSFSYEQY
>TRBJ2-2|TRBV9
ASSLTGKNTGELF
>TRBJ2-3|TRBV9
ASSAAERAGLARDTQY
>TRBJ2-5|TRBV9
ASSVASRGGNQETQY
>TRBJ1-1|TRBV9
ASSVGQGRTEAF
>TRBJ2-1|TRBV9
ASSVGLLNEQF
>TRBJ2-1|TRBV9
ASSPGTGQTYNEQF